This T cell receptor beta chain was identified in a study of blood T cell repertoires in COVID-19. The CDR3 covers 18 residues. V gave up 1 base and J gave up 1 base, with 17 bases separating them. Germline CDR1 reads MGHRA; CDR2 reads YSYEKL. This table comes from immunoSEQ multiplex PCR, and its TCRdb copy is limited to in-frame clones, with some not included. Of 230,000 or so clones in the sample, 89% were seen once. The receptor was isolated from a woman in her thirties or forties who had recovered from COVID-19. The specimen was peripheral blood. The chain recombines TRBV4-1 with TRBJ2-4, with a tentative D call TRBD1 (6 bases). CDR3 amino acids: CASSQAGTQLGAKNIQYF. DNA for the CDR3: TGCGCCAGCAGCCAAGCTGGGACACAGCTAGGGGCCAAAAACATTCAGTACTTC.